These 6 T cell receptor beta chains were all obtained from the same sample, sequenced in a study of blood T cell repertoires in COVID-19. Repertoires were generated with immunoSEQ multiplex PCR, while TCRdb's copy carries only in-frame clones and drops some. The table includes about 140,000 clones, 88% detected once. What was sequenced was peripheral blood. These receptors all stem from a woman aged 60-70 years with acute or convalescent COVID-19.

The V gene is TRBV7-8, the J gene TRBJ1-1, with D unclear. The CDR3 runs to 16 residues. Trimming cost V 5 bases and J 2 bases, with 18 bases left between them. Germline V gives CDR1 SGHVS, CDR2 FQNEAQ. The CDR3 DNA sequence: TGTGCCAGCAGCCGAGGTTTAGGACTCTTCAACACTGAAGCTTTCTTT. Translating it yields CASSRGLGLFNTEAFF. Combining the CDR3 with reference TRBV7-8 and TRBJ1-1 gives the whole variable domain GAGVSQSPRYKVAKRGQDVALRCDPISGHVSLFWYQQALGQGPEFLTYFQNEAQLDKSGLPSDRFFAERPEGSVSTLKIQRTQQEDSAVYLCASSRGLGLFNTEAFFGQGTRLTVV.

The CDR3 protein is CASSQVIGYRGNSPLHF. CDR3 sequence (DNA): TGTGCCAGCAGCCAAGTAATTGGTTACAGAGGGAATTCACCCCTCCACTTT. The chain links TRBV3-1 (or the pseudogene TRBV3-2) to TRBJ1-6; unclear D gene. V was shortened by 1 base and J by 7 bases, with 17 bases between the two germline ends. CDR1 and CDR2 (germline): LGHDT, YNNKEL (reference sequence). The CDR3 length is 17 residues.

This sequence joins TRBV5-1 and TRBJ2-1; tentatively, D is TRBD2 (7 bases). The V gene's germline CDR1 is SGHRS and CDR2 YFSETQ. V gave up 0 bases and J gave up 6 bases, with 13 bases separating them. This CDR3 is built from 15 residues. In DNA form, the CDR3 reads TGCGCCAGCAGCTTGGACGGGGGGCGCATCAATGAGCAGTTCTTC. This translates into CASSLDGGRINEQFF. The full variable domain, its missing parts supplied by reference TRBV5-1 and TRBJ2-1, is KAGVTQTPRYLIKTRGQQVTLSCSPISGHRSVSWYQQTPGQGLQFLFEYFSETQRNKGNFPGRFSGRQFSNSRSEMNVSTLELGDSALYLCASSLDGGRINEQFFGPGTRLTVL.

The CDR3 nucleotides read TGCAGTGCTAGTTTGCGGGGGGCGCGCCGGAATGAGCAGTTCTTC. It encodes CSASLRGARRNEQFF. The J gene is TRBJ2-1, the V gene TRBV20-1, with 8 bases matching TRBD2. Trimming took 3 bases from V and 7 from J; bases not matched to a gene: 11. The CDR3 has 15 residues. Per germline, CDR1 DFQATT and CDR2 SNEGSKA (reference sequence).

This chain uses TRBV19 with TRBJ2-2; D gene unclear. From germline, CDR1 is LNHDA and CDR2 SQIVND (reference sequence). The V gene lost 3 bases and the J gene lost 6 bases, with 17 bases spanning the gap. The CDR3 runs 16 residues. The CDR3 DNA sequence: TGTGCCAGTAGTATTGCGCGCGGTTATGGCGCCGGGGAGCTGTTTTTT. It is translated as CASSIARGYGAGELFF.

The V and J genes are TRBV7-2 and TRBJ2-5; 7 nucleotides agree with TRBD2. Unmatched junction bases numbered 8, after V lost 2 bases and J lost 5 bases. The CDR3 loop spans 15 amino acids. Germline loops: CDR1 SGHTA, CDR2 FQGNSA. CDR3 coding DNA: TGTGCCAGCAGCTTACACGGGGGGACTACCGAGACCCAGTACTTC. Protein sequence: CASSLHGGTTETQYF.